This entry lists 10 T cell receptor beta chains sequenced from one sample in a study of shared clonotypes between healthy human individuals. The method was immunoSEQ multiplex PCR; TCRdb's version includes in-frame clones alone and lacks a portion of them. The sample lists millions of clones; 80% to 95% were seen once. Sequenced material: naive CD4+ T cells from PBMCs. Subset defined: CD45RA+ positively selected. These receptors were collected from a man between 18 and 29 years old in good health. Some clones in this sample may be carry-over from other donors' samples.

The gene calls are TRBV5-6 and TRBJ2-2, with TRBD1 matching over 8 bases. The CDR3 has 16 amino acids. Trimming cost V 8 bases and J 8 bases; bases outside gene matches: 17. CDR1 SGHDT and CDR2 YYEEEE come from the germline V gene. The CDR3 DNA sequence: TGTGCCAGTGGGTCCGGGACAGGACTTTCTGTTGGGGAGCTGTTTTTT. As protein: CASGSGTGLSVGELFF.

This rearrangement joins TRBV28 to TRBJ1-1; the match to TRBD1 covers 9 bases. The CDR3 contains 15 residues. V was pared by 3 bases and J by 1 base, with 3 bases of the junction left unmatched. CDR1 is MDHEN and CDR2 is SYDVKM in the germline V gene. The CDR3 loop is CASSLAGQGNTEAFF. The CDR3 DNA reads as TGTGCCAGCAGTTTGGCGGGACAGGGGAACACTGAAGCTTTCTTT.

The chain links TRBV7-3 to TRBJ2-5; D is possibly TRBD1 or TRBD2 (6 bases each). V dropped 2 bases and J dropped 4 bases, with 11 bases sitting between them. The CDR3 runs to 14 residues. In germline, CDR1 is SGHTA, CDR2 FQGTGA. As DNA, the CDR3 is TGTGCCAGCAGCTTATGGGGGGCGAGAGAGACCCAGTACTTC. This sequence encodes CASSLWGARETQYF.

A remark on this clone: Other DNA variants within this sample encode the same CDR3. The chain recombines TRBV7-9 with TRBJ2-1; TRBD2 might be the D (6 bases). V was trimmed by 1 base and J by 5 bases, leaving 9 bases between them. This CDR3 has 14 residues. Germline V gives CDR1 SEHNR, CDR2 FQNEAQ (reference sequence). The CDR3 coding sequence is TGTGCCAGCAGCTTAGGCGGGGCCGACAATGAGCAGTTCTTC. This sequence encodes CASSLGGADNEQFF.

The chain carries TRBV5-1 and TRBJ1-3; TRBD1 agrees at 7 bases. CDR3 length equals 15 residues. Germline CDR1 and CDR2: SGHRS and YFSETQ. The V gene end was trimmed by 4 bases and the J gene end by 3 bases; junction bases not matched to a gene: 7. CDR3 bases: TGCGCCAGCAGCACAGGGGAGAGAGGTGGAAACACCATATATTTT. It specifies CASSTGERGGNTIYF.

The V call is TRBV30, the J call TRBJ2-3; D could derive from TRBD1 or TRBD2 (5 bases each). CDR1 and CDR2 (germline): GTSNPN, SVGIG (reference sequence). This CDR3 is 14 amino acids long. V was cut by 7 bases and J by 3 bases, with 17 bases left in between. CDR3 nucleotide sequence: TGTGCCTTTACCGGGACCCACATTACAGATACGCAGTATTTT. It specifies CAFTGTHITDTQYF.

CDR3 DNA: TGTGCCAGCAGCTTAGATTTGGGACCCCAAGAGACCCAGTACTTC. It codes for CASSLDLGPQETQYF. The chain carries TRBV7-8 and TRBJ2-5, with D perhaps assigned TRBD1 or TRBD2 (5 bases each). The V end was cut by 1 base, the J end by 1 base, with 10 bases between. The CDR3 contains 15 residues. In germline, CDR1 is SGHVS, CDR2 FQNEAQ.

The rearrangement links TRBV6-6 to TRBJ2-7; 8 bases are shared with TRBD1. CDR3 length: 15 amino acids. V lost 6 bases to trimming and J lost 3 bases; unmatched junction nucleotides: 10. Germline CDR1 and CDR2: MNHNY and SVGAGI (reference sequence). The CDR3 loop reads CASRRSQGADYEQYF. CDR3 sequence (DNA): TGTGCCAGCAGGCGTTCTCAGGGGGCTGACTACGAGCAGTACTTC.

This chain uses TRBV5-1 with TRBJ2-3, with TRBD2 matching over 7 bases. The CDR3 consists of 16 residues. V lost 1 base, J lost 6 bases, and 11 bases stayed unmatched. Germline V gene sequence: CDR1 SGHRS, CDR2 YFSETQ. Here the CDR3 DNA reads TGCGCCAGCAGCTTGACCGGGACTACCAACCGGGATACGCAGTATTTT. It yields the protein CASSLTGTTNRDTQYF.

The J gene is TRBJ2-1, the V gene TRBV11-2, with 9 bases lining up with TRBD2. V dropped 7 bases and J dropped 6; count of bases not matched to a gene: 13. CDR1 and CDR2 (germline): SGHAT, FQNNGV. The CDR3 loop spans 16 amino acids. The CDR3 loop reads CASTHSGLAGINEQFF. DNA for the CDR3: TGTGCCAGCACCCACTCGGGGCTAGCGGGAATCAATGAGCAGTTCTTC.